This is a list of T cell receptor beta chains from one sample in a study of blood T cell repertoires in COVID-19. Profiled with immunoSEQ multiplex PCR; TCRdb holds only in-frame clones, not every one. The table records tens of thousands of clones, 70% to 90% of them present only once. Sequenced sample: peripheral blood. These receptors were taken from an elderly man in a cohort sampled during active COVID-19. The conserved cysteine and the conserved F or W are not part of the CDR3 here. Clone size is not always given. Where it is, it says once, few, many or a class for expanded clones.

v_gene: TRBV4-2; abundance: .; CDR3aa: ASSPANPSGGETQY
v_gene: TRBV3-1/TRBV3-2; abundance: .; CDR3aa: ASSQGAGNNEQF
v_gene: TRBV10-3; abundance: .; CDR3aa: AISGPIRGGSTDTQY
v_gene: TRBV5-4; abundance: .; CDR3aa: ASSAGGSLRVTEAF
v_gene: TRBV3-1/TRBV3-2; abundance: .; CDR3aa: ASTPAWGDTDTQY
v_gene: TRBV2; abundance: .; CDR3aa: ASSDPSGYKETQY
v_gene: TRBV2; abundance: .; CDR3aa: ASSGTGVLDTQY
v_gene: TRBV29-1; abundance: .; CDR3aa: SVGTNTDTQY
v_gene: TRBV3-1/TRBV3-2; abundance: few; CDR3aa: ASSQDEGGQPQH
v_gene: TRBV27; abundance: once; CDR3aa: ATRTGAQPQH
v_gene: TRBV6-5; abundance: .; CDR3aa: ASSYSLKSEAF
v_gene: TRBV3-1/TRBV3-2; abundance: .; CDR3aa: ASSPAGPENTIY
v_gene: TRBV12-5; abundance: once; CDR3aa: ASGLTTFTGTPSGEQF
v_gene: TRBV3-1/TRBV3-2; abundance: few; CDR3aa: ASSQTAGGNIQY
v_gene: TRBV12-3/TRBV12-4; abundance: .; CDR3aa: ASSFVSVGYT
v_gene: TRBV3-1/TRBV3-2; abundance: .; CDR3aa: ASSQDRLAGGIWETQY
v_gene: TRBV10-3; abundance: .; CDR3aa: AIKGTDYNSPLH
v_gene: TRBV9; abundance: once; CDR3aa: ASSARTSGGTGELF
v_gene: TRBV5-1; abundance: .; CDR3aa: ATRAGPTTNEKLF
v_gene: TRBV18; abundance: .; CDR3aa: ASSSGQGVSNEQF